What follows are 5 T cell receptor beta chains derived from one specimen sequenced in a study of PD-1 blockade in classical Hodgkin lymphoma. Stated time point: cycle 4 day 1 (C4D1), after five to seven weeks of nivolumab. Each patient experienced a relapse that followed autologous stem cell transplantation, and brentuximab vedotin exposure varied. Profiled with immunoSEQ multiplex PCR; TCRdb holds only in-frame clones, not every one. The repertoire holds 40,000 to 55,000 clones, with more than 75% as singletons. The sample in question was peripheral blood mononuclear cells (PBMCs), obtained before the fourth cycle of nivolumab. The receptor source for this set is a human donor with classical Hodgkin lymphoma.

The chain employs TRBV7-9 and TRBJ2-6, with D unresolved. V was pared by 2 bases and J by 7 bases, with 9 bases between. The CDR3 contains 14 residues. Germline loops: CDR1 SEHNR, CDR2 FQNEAQ (reference sequence). The CDR3 DNA follows: TGTGCCAGCAGCTTAATTATCCCCGCCAACGTCCTGACTTTC. This translates into CASSLIIPANVLTF.

The rearrangement links TRBV7-6 to TRBJ1-6; no reliable D call. This CDR3 is 13 amino acids long. Germline assignment: CDR1 SGHVS and CDR2 FNYEAQ. Between the trimmed V and J ends, which lost 7 bases and 7 bases, there was a span of 11 bases. The CDR3 DNA follows: TGTGCCAGCACGGGCCAGACCAATTCACCCCTCCACTTT. Amino acid sequence: CASTGQTNSPLHF.

V gene TRBV5-6 combines with J gene TRBJ2-2, with D perhaps TRBD1 (5 bases). The germline CDR1 and CDR2 sequences are SGHDT and YYEEEE. The V end lost 4 bases, the J end lost 4 bases, and 14 bases lay between the germline ends. The CDR3 runs 15 residues. The CDR3 DNA reads TGTGCCAGCAGCCCGGACACGTGGGGCACCGGGGAGCTGTTTTTT. It specifies CASSPDTWGTGELFF.

This chain links TRBV10-3 with TRBJ2-1, with 12 positions matching TRBD2. The CDR3 loop spans 16 amino acids. V shed 2 bases, J shed 4 bases, and the junction held 3 bases outside the gene matches. Germline V lookup: CDR1 ENHRY, CDR2 SYGVKD. The CDR3 region has the DNA TGTGCCATCAGTGAGCCTAGCGGGAGGGCATACAATGAGCAGTTCTTC. This translates into CAISEPSGRAYNEQFF.

This clone was counted a few times. The CDR3 DNA sequence: TGTGCCAGCACGCTGCAACAGACGAACACCGGGGAGCTGTTTTTT. Protein: CASTLQQTNTGELFF. The rearrangement uses TRBV7-2 and TRBJ2-2; D remains ambiguous. Deletions cut 7 bases from V and 0 bases from J, with 12 bases between. This CDR3 is 15 amino acids long. The V gene's germline CDR1 is SGHTA and CDR2 FQGNSA.